This T cell receptor (beta chain) appears in the sequencing data of a study of identical twins. TCRdb reanalysed the 5' RACE reads using MiXCR and keeps one entry per CDR3 protein. The sample includes around 340,000 distinct CDR3 sequences, over 9% of them seen just once. The study, taken as a whole, reports: Twins' excess sharing was less marked for out-of-frame beta sequences. Fewer insertions were carried by abundant cord blood beta clonotypes, but none was seen in memory repertoires.

This clonotype appeared a few times. The target antigen is unknown. Deletions cut 6 bases from V and 5 bases from J, with 13 bases between. The CDR3 extends over 13 amino acids. Per germline, CDR1 SGHAT and CDR2 FQNNGV. The same sample was also studied in work on yellow fever vaccine responses in identical twins.

This sequence was found in a woman under 30 in good health. This rearrangement joins TRBV11-2 to TRBJ2-5; D tentatively reads TRBD1 or TRBD2 (5 bases each). Sequenced input: CD8+ T cells sorted from blood. The CDR3 DNA follows: TGTGCCAGCAGGGGACCAAGAGGGGAGACCCAGTACTTC. Its translation is CASRGPRGETQYF.